One TCR beta chain is described in this entry. Its antigen target is currently unknown. Nothing much larger sits one base from this clone, and base qualities are not available. The identical CDR3 is also encoded by other nucleotide sequences in the sample. This sample stems from a study of blood T cell repertoires in COVID-19 (TCRdb year 2020). Concerning the study at large: Samples from collaborators originated in the United States, Italy and Spain and spanned both the acute and convalescent phases of COVID-19. The prospective study material was composed of cDNA or gDNA derived from T cells, B-cell-depleted T cells, or PBMCs. Deeply sampled blood TCRbeta repertoires from subjects exposed to, actively infected with, or recovered from COVID-19 were included in the dataset. The repertoires were made available in a free public database intended to serve as a resource for research on the immune response to SARS-CoV-2. The samples were drawn from the first 160 participants of the ongoing ImmuneRACE study and from 1,254 subjects provided by 6 global collaborators. Sample metadata almost always included a de-identified subject ID, COVID-19 status, age in years and sex. Where available, HLA class I and class II types were obtained from metadata supplied by the sample provider rather than from assay-based typing.

Study-wide conclusions, independent of this receptor: The amount of clinical and demographic metadata varied by source and participant and was provided uncurated.

TCRbeta CDR3 regions were amplified from genomic DNA using the immunoSEQ Assay, a bias-controlled multiplex PCR. Processing in the source paper ran as follows. The number of nucleated cells in each sample was estimated by amplification of reference gene primers within the assay. To quantify the absolute abundance of each unique TCRbeta CDR3 rearrangement, sequence reads were collapsed and filtered. For each sample, productive Simpson clonality was calculated as the square root of Simpson's diversity index across productive rearrangements. This immuneACCESS table, as held by TCRdb, lists in-frame sequences with V and J called but not all clones. Of the missing ones, under half trace to an unresolved V gene in checked studies; the others have no known cause. V, J and clone size derive from that table, while D and trimming were established from the DNA sequence. Across this sample there are approximately 470,000 clones, with roughly 90% seen only once. The ten largest account for about 0.75% of the sample.

In the prospective study, participants were 18 to 89 years old, resided in fewer than 25 geographic areas of the United States, and were enrolled through a virtual design. In the prospective study, participants were assigned to cohorts based on the clinical history participants reported in a screening survey and a study questionnaire. Recovered participants in ImmuneRACE Cohort 3 were defined as having two consecutive negative NP/OP PCR tests, clearance from a healthcare professional, or resolution of symptoms. In the prospective study, mobile phlebotomists collected whole blood, serum and a nasopharyngeal or oropharyngeal swab from each participant. Participants in the prospective study had the option to provide additional blood draws and questionnaires over an approximately 2-month period. Before DNA extraction, blood samples from the prospective study were shipped at room temperature or frozen.

Sequenced sample: PBMCs or T cells enriched from blood (not recorded which). This sequence was found in a young woman who had recovered from COVID-19.

Here the CDR3 is given as CAWSVGGYEQYF. The DNA sequence is given as TGTGCCTGGAGTGTAGGAGGGTACGAGCAGTACTTC. This chain joins TRBV30 to TRBJ2-7, and TRBD2 may be the D gene, going by 6 matching bases. Reading the germline V gene (reference sequence) gives CDR1 GTSNPN and CDR2 SVGIG. From its cysteine to its phenylalanine, the CDR3 spans 12 amino acids. CDR3 DNA only is kept here, 36 bases in frame from base 1. A distance of 7 bases separates the germline ends of V and J, which lose 0 bases and 4 bases respectively. Joined to the reference TRBV30 and TRBJ2-7 proteins, this CDR3 gives the full variable domain: SQTIHQWPATLVQPVGSPLSLECTVEGTSNPNLYWYRQAAGRGLQLLFYSVGIGQISSEVPQNLSASRPQDRQFILSSKKLLLSDSGFYLCAWSVGGYEQYFGPGTRLTVT.